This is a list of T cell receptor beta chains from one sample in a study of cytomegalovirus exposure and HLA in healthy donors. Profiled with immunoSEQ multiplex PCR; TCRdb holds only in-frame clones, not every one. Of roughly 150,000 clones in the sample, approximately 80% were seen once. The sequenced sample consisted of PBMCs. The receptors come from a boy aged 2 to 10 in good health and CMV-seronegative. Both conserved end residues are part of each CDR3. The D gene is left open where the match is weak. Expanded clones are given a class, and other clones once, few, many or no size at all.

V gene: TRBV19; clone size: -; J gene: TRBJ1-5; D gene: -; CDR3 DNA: TGTGCCAGTAGAAATACAGCTAATCAGCCCCAGCATTTT; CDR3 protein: CASRNTANQPQHF
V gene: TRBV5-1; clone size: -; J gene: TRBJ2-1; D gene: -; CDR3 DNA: TGCGCCAGCAGCCCGCCTAGCCCCTACAATGAGCAGTTCTTC; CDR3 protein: CASSPPSPYNEQFF
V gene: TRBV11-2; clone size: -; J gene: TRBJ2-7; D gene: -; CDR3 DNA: TGTGCCAGCAGCACCGACAGAGCCTACGAGCAGTACTTC; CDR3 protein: CASSTDRAYEQYF
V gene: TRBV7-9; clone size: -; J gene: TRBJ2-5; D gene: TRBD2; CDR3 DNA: TGTGCCAGCAGCTTCAGCGGGGGGATTAAGGAGACCCAGTACTTC; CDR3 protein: CASSFSGGIKETQYF
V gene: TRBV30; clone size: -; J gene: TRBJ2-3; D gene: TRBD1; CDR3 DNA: TGTGCCTGGAGAGACAGGGGGGAAACAGATACGCAGTATTTT; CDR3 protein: CAWRDRGETDTQYF
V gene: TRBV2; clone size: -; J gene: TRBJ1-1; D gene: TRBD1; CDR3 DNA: TGTGCCAGCGCCGGGACAGACTTGAACACTGAAGCTTTCTTT; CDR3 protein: CASAGTDLNTEAFF
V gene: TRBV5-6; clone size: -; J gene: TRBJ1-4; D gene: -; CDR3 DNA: TGTGCCAGCAGCTTAAATGAAGGGAGGACAACTAATGAAAAACTGTTTTTT; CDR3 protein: CASSLNEGRTTNEKLFF
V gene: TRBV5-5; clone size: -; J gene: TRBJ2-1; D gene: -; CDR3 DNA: TGTGCCAGCAGCCCATTCGGTGACAATGAGCAGTTCTTC; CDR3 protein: CASSPFGDNEQFF
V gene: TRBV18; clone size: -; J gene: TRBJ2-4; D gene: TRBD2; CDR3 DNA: TGTGCCAGCTCACCACCGTCGCTAGCGGGGGCCAAAAACATTCAGTACTTC; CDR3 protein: CASSPPSLAGAKNIQYF
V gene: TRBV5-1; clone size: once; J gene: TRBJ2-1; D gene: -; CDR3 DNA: TGCGCCAGCAGCCCTTCCTACAATGAGCAGTTCTTC; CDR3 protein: CASSPSYNEQFF
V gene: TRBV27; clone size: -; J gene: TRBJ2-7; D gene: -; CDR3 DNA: TGTGCCAGCAGTTTATCGATTCGGGGGAGGGAGCAGTACTTC; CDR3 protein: CASSLSIRGREQYF
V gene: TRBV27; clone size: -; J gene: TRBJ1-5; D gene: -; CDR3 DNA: TGTGCCAGCAGTCCCCCCGGGGGGCCCCAGCATTTT; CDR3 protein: CASSPPGGPQHF
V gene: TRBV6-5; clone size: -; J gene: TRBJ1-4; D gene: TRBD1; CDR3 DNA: TGTGCCAGCAGACCCCGGACAGGTTCACGCGAAAAACTGTTTTTT; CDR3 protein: CASRPRTGSREKLFF
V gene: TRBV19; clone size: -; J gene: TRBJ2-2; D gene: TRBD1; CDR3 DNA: TGTGCCAGTAGACGCCCGGGACAGGGGGCGCGGAGCACCGGGGAGCTGTTTTTT; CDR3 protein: CASRRPGQGARSTGELFF
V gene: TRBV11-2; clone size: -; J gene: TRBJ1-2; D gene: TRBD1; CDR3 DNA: TGTGCCAGCAGCTTAGTGGGGACAGCCCATGGCTACACCTTC; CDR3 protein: CASSLVGTAHGYTF
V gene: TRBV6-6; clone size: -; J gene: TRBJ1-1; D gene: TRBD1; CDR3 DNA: TGTGCCAGCAGACGACAGGGGATTGGGAACACTGAAGCTTTCTTT; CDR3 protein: CASRRQGIGNTEAFF
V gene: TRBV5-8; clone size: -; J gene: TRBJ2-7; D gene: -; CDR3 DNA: TGTGCCAGCAGCTTTTCTGAAGGGGCCAAGCAGTACTTC; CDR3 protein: CASSFSEGAKQYF
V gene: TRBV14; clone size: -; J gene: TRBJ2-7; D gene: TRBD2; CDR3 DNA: TGTGCCAGCAGCCCCCGGACTAGCGGATCCTACGAGCAGTACTTC; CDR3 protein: CASSPRTSGSYEQYF
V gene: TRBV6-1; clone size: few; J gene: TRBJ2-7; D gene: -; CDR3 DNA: TGTGCCAGCAGTGTCCTGGCGGCCTACGAGCAGTACTTC; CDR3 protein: CASSVLAAYEQYF
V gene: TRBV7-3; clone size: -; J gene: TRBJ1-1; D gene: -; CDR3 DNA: TGTGCCAGCAGCCGGGGGGTGGGCACTGAAGCTTTCTTT; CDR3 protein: CASSRGVGTEAFF
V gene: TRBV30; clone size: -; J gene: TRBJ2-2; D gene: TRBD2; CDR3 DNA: TGTGCCTGGAGTGGGGGGACTAGCGGGGGTGTCACCGGGGAGCTGTTTTTT; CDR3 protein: CAWSGGTSGGVTGELFF
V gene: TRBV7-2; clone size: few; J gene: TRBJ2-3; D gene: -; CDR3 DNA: TGTGCCAGCAGCGTACGCCTTAGGGGGAGAAACACAGATACGCAGTATTTT; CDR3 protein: CASSVRLRGRNTDTQYF
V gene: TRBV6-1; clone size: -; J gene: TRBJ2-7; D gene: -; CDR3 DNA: TGTGCCGGGGGGTCGAAGGATACCTACGAGCAGTACTTC; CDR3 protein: CAGGSKDTYEQYF